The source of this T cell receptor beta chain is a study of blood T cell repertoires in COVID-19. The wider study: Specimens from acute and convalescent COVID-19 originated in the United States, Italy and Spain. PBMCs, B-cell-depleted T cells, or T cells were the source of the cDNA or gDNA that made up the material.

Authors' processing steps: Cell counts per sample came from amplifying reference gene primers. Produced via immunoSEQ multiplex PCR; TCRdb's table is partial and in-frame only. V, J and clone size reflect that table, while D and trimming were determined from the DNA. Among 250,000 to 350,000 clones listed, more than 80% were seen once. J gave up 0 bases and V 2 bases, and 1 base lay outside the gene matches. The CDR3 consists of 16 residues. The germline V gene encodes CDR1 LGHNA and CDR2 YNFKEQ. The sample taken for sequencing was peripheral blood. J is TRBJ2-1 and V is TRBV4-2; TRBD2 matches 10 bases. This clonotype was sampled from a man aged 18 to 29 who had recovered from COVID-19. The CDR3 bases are TGTGCCAGCAGCCAATTAGCGGGGGGCTCCTACAATGAGCAGTTCTTC. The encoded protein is CASSQLAGGSYNEQFF.